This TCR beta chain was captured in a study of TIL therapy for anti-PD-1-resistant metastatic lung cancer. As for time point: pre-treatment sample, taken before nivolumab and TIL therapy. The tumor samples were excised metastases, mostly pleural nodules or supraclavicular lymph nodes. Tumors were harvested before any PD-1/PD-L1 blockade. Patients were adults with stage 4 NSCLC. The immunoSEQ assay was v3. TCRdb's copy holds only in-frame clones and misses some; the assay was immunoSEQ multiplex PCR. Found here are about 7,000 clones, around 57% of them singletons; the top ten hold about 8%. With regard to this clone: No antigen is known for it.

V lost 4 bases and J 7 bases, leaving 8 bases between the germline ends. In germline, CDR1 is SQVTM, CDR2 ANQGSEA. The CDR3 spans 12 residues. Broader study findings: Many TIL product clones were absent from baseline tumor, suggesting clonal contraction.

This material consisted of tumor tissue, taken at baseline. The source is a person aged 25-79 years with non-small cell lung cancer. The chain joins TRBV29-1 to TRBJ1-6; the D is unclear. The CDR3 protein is CSVGTENSPLHF. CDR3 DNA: TGCAGCGTTGGGACCGAAAATTCACCCCTCCACTTT.